These 4 T cell receptor beta chains came from one sample sequenced in a study of vaccination effects on CD4 cells after COVID-19. For these receptors, no antigen is known. Clones were read by immunoSEQ multiplex PCR, and TCRdb kept only the in-frame ones, dropping some. The sample has about 45,000 clones, roughly 72% seen once. Once cultured for approximately ten days, the cells underwent separation to obtain CD4+ T cells. The sample consisted of CD4+ T cells from PBMCs cultured without peptide, taken before COVID-19 vaccination. Source of these receptors: a human donor who had a prior SARS-CoV-2 infection.

The chain uses TRBV5-1 and TRBJ2-7; 14 bases agree with TRBD2. CDR3 length equals 18 residues. The V gene's germline CDR1 is SGHRS and CDR2 YFSETQ. V lost 1 base, J lost 0 bases, and 6 bases stayed unmatched. The DNA for the CDR3 is TGCGCCAGCAGCTTGACCGGGACTAGCGGGAGTATCTCCTACGAGCAGTACTTC. This translates into CASSLTGTSGSISYEQYF.

V and J are TRBV7-2 and TRBJ1-2; tentative D call: TRBD1 (5 bases). The germline V gene has CDR1 SGHTA and CDR2 FQGNSA. This CDR3 is 14 amino acids long. Between the trimmed V and J ends, which lost 3 bases and 2 bases, there was a span of 10 bases. CDR3 sequence: CASSFRDGNYGYTF. CDR3 nucleotide sequence: TGTGCCAGCAGCTTCAGGGACGGGAACTATGGCTACACCTTC.

The chain links TRBV7-8 to TRBJ1-4; D is perhaps TRBD1 (5 bases). The CDR3 sequence is 13 residues long. V was shortened by 6 bases and J by 7 bases, with 12 bases between the two germline ends. Looked up from germline, CDR1 is SGHVS and CDR2 is FQNEAQ. CDR3 region: CASRPGFREKLFF. CDR3 nucleotides: TGTGCCAGCAGACCAGGGTTTCGTGAAAAACTGTTTTTT.

The V and J genes are TRBV12-3 or TRBV12-4 and TRBJ1-6, with D hard to call. There are 13 residues in the CDR3. Deletions cut 4 bases from V and 8 bases from J, with 9 bases between. The CDR3 bases are TGTGCCAGCAGTTCCGGGTTTTATTCACCCCTCCACTTT. This gives the protein CASSSGFYSPLHF.